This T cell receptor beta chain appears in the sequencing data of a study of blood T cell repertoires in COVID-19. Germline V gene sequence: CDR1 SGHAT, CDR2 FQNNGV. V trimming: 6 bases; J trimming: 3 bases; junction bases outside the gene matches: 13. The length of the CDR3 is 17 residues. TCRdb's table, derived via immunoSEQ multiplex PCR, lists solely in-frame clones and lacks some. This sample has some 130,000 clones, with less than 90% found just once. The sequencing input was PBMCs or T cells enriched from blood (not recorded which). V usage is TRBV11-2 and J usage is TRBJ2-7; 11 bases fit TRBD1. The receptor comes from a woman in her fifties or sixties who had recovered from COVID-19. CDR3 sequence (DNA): TGTGCCAGCAGTTATTTTATTTCCGGGACAGGGGGCTACGAGCAGTACTTC. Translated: CASSYFISGTGGYEQYF.